Sequencing of this T cell receptor (beta chain) was carried out in a study of blood T cell repertoires in COVID-19. Clones were read by immunoSEQ multiplex PCR, and TCRdb kept only the in-frame ones, dropping some. This sample yields approximately 38,000 clones, of which about 87% are seen a single time; about 25% belongs to the top ten. Trimming shortened V by 1 base and J by 10 bases, and 8 bases separated the two germline ends. The V gene's germline CDR1 is SNHLY and CDR2 FYNNEI. This CDR3 spans 11 amino acids. Input material: peripheral blood. V gene TRBV2 combines with J gene TRBJ2-7; D is perhaps TRBD2 (6 bases). The sequence derives from a man aged 50 to 60 with active or convalescent COVID-19. Written as DNA, the CDR3 is TGTGCCAGCAGTGAAGTGGGGGGACAGTACGTC. Protein sequence: CASSEVGGQYV.